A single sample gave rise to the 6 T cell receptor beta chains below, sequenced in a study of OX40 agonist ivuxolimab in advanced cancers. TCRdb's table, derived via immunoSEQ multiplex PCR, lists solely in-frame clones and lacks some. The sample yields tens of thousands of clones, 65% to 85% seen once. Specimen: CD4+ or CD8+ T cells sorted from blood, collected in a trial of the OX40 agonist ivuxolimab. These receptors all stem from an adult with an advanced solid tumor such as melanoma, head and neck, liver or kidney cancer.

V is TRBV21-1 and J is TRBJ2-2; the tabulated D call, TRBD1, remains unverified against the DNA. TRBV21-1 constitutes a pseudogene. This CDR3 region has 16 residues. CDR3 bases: TGTGCCAGCAGCAACCTGACAGGGGCCCCCACCGGGGAGCTGTTTTTT. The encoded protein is CASSNLTGAPTGELFF.

CDR3 sequence (DNA): TGCAGTGCTAGAGGCCTAGCTGAAGCTTTCTTT. Its translation is CSARGLAEAFF. The rearrangement links TRBV20-1 to TRBJ1-1; unclear D gene. The CDR3 has 11 residues. V lost 1 base and J 6 bases, leaving 6 bases between the germline ends. Per germline, CDR1 DFQATT and CDR2 SNEGSKA (reference sequence).

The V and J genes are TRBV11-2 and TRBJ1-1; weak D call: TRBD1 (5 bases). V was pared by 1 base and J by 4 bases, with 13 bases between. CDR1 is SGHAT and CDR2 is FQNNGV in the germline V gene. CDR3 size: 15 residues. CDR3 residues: CASSLVGGVSTEAFF. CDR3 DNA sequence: TGTGCCAGCAGCTTAGTGGGGGGAGTGAGCACTGAAGCTTTCTTT.

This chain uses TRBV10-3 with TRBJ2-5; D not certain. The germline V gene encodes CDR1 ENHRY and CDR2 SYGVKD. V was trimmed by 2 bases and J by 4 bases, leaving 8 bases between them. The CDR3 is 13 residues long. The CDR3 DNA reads TGTGCCATCAGTGAGGGAGACCGAGAGACCCAGTACTTC. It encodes CAISEGDRETQYF.

As DNA, the CDR3 is TGCGCCAGCAGCCGAGGGGGCAGCTCCTACGAGCAGTACTTC. Protein product: CASSRGGSSYEQYF. The gene calls are TRBV4-3 and TRBJ2-7, with 7 bases lining up with TRBD1. The germline V gene encodes CDR1 LGHNA and CDR2 YSLEER. V was clipped by 4 bases and J by 0 bases; unmatched bases: 3. The CDR3 is made up of 14 amino acids.

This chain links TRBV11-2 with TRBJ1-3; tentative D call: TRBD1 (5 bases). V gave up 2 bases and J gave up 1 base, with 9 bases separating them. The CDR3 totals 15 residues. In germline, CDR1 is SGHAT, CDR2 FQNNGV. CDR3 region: CASSLYGGSGNTIYF. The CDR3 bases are TGTGCCAGCAGCTTATATGGGGGTTCTGGAAACACCATATATTTT.